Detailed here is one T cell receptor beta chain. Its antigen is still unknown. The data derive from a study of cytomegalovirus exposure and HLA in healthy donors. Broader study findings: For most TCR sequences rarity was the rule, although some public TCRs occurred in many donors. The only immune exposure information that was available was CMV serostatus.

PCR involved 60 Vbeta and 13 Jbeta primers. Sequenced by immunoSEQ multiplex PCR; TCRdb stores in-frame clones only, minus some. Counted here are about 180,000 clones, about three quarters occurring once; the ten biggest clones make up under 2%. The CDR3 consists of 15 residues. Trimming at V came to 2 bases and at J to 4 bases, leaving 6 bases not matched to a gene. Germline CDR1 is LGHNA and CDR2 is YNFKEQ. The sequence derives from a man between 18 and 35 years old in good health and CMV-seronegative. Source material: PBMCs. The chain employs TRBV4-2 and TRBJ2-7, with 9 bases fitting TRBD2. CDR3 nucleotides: TGTGCCAGCAGCCAATTAGCGGGAGATGGGTACGAGCAGTACTTC. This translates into CASSQLAGDGYEQYF.